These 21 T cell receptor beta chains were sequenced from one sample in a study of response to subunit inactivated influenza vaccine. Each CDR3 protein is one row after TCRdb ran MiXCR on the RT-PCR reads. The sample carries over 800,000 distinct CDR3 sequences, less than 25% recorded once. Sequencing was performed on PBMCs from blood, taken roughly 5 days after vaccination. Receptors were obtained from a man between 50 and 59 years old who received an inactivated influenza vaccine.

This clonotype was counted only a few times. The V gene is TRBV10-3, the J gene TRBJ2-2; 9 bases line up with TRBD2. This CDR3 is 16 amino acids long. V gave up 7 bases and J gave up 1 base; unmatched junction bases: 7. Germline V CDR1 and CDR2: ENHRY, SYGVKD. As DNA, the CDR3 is TGTGCCATCACCGAGAGGACTAGCGAGAACACCGGGGAGCTGTTTTTT. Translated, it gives CAITERTSENTGELFF.

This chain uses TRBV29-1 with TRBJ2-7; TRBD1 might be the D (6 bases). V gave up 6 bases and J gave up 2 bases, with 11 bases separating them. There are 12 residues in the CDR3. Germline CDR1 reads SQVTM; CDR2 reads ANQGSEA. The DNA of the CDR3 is TGCAGCGTAATAACAGGGACCTACGAGCAGTACTTC. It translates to CSVITGTYEQYF.

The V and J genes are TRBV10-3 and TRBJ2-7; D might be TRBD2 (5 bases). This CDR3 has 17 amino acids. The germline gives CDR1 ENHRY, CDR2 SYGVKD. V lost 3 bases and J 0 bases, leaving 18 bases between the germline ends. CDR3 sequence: CAISERDTSSSSYEQYF. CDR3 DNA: TGTGCCATCAGTGAACGGGATACTTCCTCTAGCTCCTACGAGCAGTACTTC.

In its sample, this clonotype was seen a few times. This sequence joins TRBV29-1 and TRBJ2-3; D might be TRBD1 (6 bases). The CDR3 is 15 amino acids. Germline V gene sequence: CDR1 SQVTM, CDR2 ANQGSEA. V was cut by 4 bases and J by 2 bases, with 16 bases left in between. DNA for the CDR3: TGCAGCGTTGCGGCCAAAGGGACATTCACAGATACGCAGTATTTT. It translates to CSVAAKGTFTDTQYF.

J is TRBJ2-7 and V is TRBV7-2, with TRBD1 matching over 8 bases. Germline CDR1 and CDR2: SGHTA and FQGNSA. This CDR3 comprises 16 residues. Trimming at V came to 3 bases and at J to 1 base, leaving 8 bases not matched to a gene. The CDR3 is CASSFLGTGRSYEQYF. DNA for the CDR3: TGTGCCAGCAGCTTTCTGGGGACAGGTCGGTCCTACGAGCAGTACTTC.

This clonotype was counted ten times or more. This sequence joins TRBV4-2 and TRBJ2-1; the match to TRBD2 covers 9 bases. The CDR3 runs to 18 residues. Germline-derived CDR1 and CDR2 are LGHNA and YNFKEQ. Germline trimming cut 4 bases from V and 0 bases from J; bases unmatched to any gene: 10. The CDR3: CASSLRGGRESSYNEQFF. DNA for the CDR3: TGTGCCAGCAGCCTGAGGGGCGGGAGGGAGAGCTCCTACAATGAGCAGTTCTTC.

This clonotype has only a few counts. The CDR3 region is CSAQLTGATNEKLFF. The CDR3 region has the DNA TGCAGCGCGCAGCTGACAGGCGCAACTAATGAAAAACTGTTTTTT. The chain combines TRBV29-1 with TRBJ1-4, with TRBD1 as a possible D gene (6 bases). Germline CDR1 reads SQVTM; CDR2 reads ANQGSEA. Deletions cut 7 bases from V and 0 bases from J, with 15 bases between. The CDR3 consists of 15 residues.

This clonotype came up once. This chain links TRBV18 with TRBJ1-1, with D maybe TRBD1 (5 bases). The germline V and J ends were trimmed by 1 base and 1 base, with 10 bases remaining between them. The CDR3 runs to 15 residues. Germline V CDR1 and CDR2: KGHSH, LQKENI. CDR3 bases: TGTGCCAGCTCACCACTAGGACACGGGAACACTGAAGCTTTCTTT. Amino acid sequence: CASSPLGHGNTEAFF.

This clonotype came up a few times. The CDR3 bases are TGCGCCAGCAGCGAGGAGGGGGGGGATACGCAGTATTTT. This sequence encodes CASSEEGGDTQYF. This chain links TRBV5-1 with TRBJ2-3; D is possibly TRBD2 (7 bases). V was cut by 4 bases and J by 6 bases, with 12 bases left in between. Germline values: CDR1 SGHRS, CDR2 YFSETQ. The CDR3 is made up of 13 amino acids.

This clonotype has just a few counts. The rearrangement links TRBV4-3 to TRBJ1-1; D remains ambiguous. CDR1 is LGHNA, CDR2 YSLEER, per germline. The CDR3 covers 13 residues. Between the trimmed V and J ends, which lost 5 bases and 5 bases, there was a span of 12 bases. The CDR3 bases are TGCGCCAGCAGCTCCTCCACGTCGACTGAAGCTTTCTTT. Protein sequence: CASSSSTSTEAFF.

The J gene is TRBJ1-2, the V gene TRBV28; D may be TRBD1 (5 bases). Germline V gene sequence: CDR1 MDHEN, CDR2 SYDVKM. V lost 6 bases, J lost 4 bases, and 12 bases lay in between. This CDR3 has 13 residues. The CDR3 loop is CASRTRDLYGYTF. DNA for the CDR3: TGTGCCAGCAGGACTCGGGACCTCTATGGCTACACCTTC.

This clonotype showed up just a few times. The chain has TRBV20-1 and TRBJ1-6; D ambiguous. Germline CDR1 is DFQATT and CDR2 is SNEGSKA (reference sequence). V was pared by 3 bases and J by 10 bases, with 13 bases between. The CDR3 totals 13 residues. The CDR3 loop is CSASSPGGSPLHF. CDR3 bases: TGCAGTGCTAGTAGTCCCGGTGGGTCACCCCTCCACTTT.

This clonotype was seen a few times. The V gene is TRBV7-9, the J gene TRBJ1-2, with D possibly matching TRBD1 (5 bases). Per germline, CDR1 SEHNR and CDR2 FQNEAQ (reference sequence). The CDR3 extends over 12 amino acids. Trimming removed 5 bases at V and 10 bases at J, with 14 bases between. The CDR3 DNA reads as TGTGCCAGCAGCCTACCCGGGACGGTCTACACCTTC. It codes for CASSLPGTVYTF. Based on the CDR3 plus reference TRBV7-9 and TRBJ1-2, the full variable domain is DTGVSQNPRHKITKRGQNVTFRCDPISEHNRLYWYRQTLGQGPEFLTYFQNEAQLEKSRLLSDRFSAERPKGSFSTLEIQRTEQGDSAMYLCASSLPGTVYTFGSGTRLTVV.

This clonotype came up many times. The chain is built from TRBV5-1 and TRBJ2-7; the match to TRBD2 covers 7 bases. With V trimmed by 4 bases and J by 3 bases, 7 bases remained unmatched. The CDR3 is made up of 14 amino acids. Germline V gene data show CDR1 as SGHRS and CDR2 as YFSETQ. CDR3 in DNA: TGCGCCAGCAGCGGACAAAGCGGGGTCTACGAGCAGTACTTC. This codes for CASSGQSGVYEQYF.

The CDR3 nucleotides read TGTGCCAGCAGTTACCCCGGACAGGGAACAACTAATGAAAAACTGTTTTTT. Translation: CASSYPGQGTTNEKLFF. The rearrangement links TRBV6-5 to TRBJ1-4; 8 nucleotides line up with TRBD1. The CDR3 has 17 residues. The germline V gene encodes CDR1 MNHEY and CDR2 SVGAGI. J gave up 0 bases and V 2 bases, and 5 bases lay outside the gene matches.

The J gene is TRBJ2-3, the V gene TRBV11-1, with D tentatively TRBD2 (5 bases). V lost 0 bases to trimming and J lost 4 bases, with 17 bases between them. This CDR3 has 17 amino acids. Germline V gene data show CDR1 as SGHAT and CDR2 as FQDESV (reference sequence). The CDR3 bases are TGTGCCAGCAGCTTAGCTGGAGTTCCGGGATCGGCAGATACGCAGTATTTT. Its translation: CASSLAGVPGSADTQYF.

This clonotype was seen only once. The CDR3 region is CASSPGLAGGPMGEQYF. CDR3 DNA: TGTGCCAGCAGCCCAGGACTAGCGGGAGGCCCTATGGGGGAGCAGTACTTC. This rearrangement joins TRBV9 to TRBJ2-7; TRBD2 aligns across 14 bases. The germline V gene encodes CDR1 SGDLS and CDR2 YYNGEE. With 4 bases clipped from V and 7 bases from J, the junction kept 13 bases outside the gene matches. This CDR3 spans 17 amino acids. Drawing the rest from reference TRBV9 and TRBJ2-7, the complete variable domain is DSGVTQTPKHLITATGQRVTLRCSPRSGDLSVYWYQQSLDQGLQFLIQYYNGEERAKGNILERFSAQQFPDLHSELNLSSLELGDSALYFCASSPGLAGGPMGEQYFGPGTRLTVT.

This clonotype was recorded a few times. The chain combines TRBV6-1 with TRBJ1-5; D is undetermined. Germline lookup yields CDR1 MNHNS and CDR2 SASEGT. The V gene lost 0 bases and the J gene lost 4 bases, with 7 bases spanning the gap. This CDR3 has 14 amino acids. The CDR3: CASSEAGENQPQHF. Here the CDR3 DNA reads TGTGCCAGCAGTGAAGCAGGCGAGAATCAGCCCCAGCATTTT.

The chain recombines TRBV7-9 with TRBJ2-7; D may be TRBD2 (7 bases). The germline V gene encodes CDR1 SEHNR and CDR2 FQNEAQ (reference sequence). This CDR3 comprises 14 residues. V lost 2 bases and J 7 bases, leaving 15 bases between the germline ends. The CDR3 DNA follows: TGTGCCAGCAGCTTACTCGGGGGGCGAGGTGAGCAGTACTTC. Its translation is CASSLLGGRGEQYF.

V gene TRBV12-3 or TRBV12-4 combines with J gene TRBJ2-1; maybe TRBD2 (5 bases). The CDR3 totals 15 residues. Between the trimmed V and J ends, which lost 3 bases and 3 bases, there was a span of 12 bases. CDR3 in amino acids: CASSFYPGVYNEQFF. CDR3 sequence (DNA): TGTGCCAGCAGTTTCTATCCCGGGGTCTACAATGAGCAGTTCTTC.

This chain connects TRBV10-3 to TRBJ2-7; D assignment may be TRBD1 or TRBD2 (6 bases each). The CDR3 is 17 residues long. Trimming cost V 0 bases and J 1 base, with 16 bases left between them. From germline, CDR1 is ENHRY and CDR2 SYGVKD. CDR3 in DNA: TGTGCCATCAGTGAGTCGGAGTGGGGGGACATATCCTACGAGCAGTACTTC. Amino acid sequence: CAISESEWGDISYEQYF.